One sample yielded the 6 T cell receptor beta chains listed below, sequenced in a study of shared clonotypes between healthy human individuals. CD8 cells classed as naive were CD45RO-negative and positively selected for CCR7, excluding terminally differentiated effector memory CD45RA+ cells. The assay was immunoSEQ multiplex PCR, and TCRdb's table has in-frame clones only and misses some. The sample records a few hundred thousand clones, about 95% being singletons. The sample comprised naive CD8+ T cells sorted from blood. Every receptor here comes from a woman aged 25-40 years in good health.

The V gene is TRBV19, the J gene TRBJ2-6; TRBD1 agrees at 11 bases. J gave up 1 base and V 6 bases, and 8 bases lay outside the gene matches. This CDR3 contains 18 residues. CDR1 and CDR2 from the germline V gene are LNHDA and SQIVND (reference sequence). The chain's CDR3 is CASRQDRGLSSGANVLTF. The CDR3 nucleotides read TGTGCCAGTAGGCAGGACAGGGGGCTTTCATCTGGGGCCAACGTCCTGACTTTC. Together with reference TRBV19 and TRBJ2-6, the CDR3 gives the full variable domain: DGGITQSPKYLFRKEGQNVTLSCEQNLNHDAMYWYRQDPGQGLRLIYYSQIVNDFQKGDIAEGYSVSREKKESFPLTVTSAQKNPTAFYLCASRQDRGLSSGANVLTFGAGSRLTVL.

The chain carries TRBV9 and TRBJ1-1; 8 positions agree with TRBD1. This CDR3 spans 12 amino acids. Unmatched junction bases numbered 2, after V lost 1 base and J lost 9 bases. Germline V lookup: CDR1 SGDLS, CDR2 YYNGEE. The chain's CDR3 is CASSVPRGQAFF. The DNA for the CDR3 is TGTGCCAGCAGCGTACCCAGGGGGCAAGCTTTCTTT.

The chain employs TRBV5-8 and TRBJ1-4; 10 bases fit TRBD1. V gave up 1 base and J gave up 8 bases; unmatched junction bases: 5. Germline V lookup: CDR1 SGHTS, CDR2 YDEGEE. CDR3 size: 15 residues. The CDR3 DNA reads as TGTGCCAGCAGCTTGTCGGGACAGGGGTGGGAAAAACTGTTTTTT. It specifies CASSLSGQGWEKLFF.

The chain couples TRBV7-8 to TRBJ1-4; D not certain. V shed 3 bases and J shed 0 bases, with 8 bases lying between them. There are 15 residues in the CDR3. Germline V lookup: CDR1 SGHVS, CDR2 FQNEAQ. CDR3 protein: CASSLEEATNEKLFF. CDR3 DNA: TGTGCCAGCAGCTTGGAGGAGGCAACTAATGAAAAACTGTTTTTT.

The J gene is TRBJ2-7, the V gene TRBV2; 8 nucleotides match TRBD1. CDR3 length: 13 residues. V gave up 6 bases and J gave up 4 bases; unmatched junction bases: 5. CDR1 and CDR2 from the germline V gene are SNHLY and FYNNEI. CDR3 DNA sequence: TGTGCCAGCAGGGGACAGGTCTCTTACGAGCAGTACTTC. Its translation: CASRGQVSYEQYF.

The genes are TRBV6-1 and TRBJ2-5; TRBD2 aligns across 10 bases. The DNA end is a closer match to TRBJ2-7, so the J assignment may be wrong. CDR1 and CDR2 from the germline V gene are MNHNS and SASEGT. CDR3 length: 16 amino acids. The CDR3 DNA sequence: TGTGCCAGCAGTGAAATAAGGACTAGCGGAGCCTACGAGCAGTACTTC. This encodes CASSEIRTSGAYEQYF.